This T cell receptor beta chain was retrieved from a study of T-cell memory formation after mild COVID-19. As for the study in general: Clusters were largely donor specific. Study-level findings and limits: Pre-infection memory showed some responding clones, and this suggested that cross-reactive memory joined.

Each CDR3 protein is one row after TCRdb ran MiXCR on the 5' RACE reads. The sample lists about 270,000 distinct CDR3 sequences, 15% occurring once. CDR3 size: 15 residues. V gave up 1 base and J gave up 5 bases, with 12 bases separating them. The germline gives CDR1 SEHNR, CDR2 FQNEAQ (reference sequence). For this clonotype: The antigen is not known.

The source material was PBMCs or a T cell subset sorted from them (not recorded which). The chain has TRBV7-9 and TRBJ1-5; no clear D. This TCR was recovered from an adult woman who had mild COVID-19 (a few samples of this study predate the infection). Cell type and time point are not known. The CDR3 is CASSLDGRGDQPQHF. CDR3 DNA: TGTGCCAGCAGCTTAGACGGTCGCGGCGATCAGCCCCAGCATTTT.